What follows are 32 T cell receptor beta chains derived from one specimen sequenced in a study of blood T cell repertoires in COVID-19 (dated by TCRdb to about 2020). Library preparation employed the immunoSEQ multiplex PCR assay. TCRdb stores this immuneACCESS table with in-frame sequences only. Part of the clones is absent; in the studies checked, under half of the shortfall reflects unresolved V genes, and no reason is known for the rest. This sample gives over 45,000 clones in total; approximately 80% of them show up just once. The top ten clonotypes cover roughly a fifth of the sample. Sequences were obtained from peripheral blood. These receptors came from a human donor with active or convalescent COVID-19. The donor label of this sample is uncertain.

The rearrangement links TRBV9 to TRBJ2-5, with D maybe TRBD2 (5 bases). Germline V gene sequence: CDR1 SGDLS, CDR2 YYNGEE. V lost 0 bases, J lost 3 bases, and 9 bases lay in between. The CDR3 has 14 amino acids. The CDR3 sequence is CASSVATGKETQYF. The CDR3, as DNA: TGTGCCAGCAGCGTAGCTACGGGAAAAGAGACCCAGTACTTC.

About this clone: A read error likely explains this, since a far larger clone differs by one base. This chain uses TRBV4-1 with TRBJ2-2, with TRBD2 matching 8 bases. Germline CDR1 is MGHRA and CDR2 is YSYEKL. This CDR3 region has 15 residues. This chain's CDR3 is CPSSLSGGGTGELFF. The DNA for the CDR3 is TGCCCCAGCAGCCTGTCCGGGGGGGGGACCGGGGAGCTGTTTTTT.

Comments on this clone: Relative to the germline gene, one junction end is altered; a read error may explain this. V usage is TRBV7-2 and J usage is TRBJ2-1; possibly TRBD2 for D (8 bases). The CDR3 totals 13 residues. Germline V CDR1 and CDR2: SGHTA, FQGNSA. The CDR3 spells CASSLEAGGQLLF. CDR3 DNA: TGTGCCAGCAGCCTAGAGGCGGGGGGACAGTTGCTCTTC.

This clone showed up just once. V is TRBV2 and J is TRBJ2-2; 10 positions agree with TRBD2. Unmatched junction bases numbered 4, after V lost 7 bases and J lost 5 bases. Germline V gene lookup returns CDR1 SNHLY and CDR2 FYNNEI. CDR3 size: 14 residues. DNA of the CDR3: TGTGCCAGCATAGCGGGAGGACCAACCGGGGAGCTGTTTTTT. It is translated as CASIAGGPTGELFF. Complete variable domain (other parts from reference TRBV2 and TRBJ2-2): EPEVTQTPSHQVTQMGQEVILRCVPISNHLYFYWYRQILGQKVEFLVSFYNNEISEKSEIFDDQFSVERPDGSNFTLKIRSTKLEDSAMYFCASIAGGPTGELFFGEGSRLTVL.

V gene TRBV24-1 combines with J gene TRBJ2-7; unclear D gene. V lost 4 bases to trimming and J lost 4 bases, with 4 bases between them. The germline gives CDR1 KGHDR, CDR2 SFDVKD. CDR3 size: 11 residues. The CDR3 DNA reads as TGTGCCACCAGTGACCTTTACGAGCAGTACTTC. It translates to CATSDLYEQYF.

This chain joins TRBV18 and TRBJ2-2; 10 nucleotides match TRBD1. The junction had 3 bases not matched to a gene; V was cut back by 4 bases and J by 4 bases. Germline V gene lookup returns CDR1 KGHSH and CDR2 LQKENI. The CDR3 runs to 15 residues. The CDR3 here is CASSLGQGGTGELFF. The CDR3 DNA follows: TGTGCCAGCTCACTCGGACAGGGGGGCACCGGGGAGCTGTTTTTT.

The sample holds one count of this clone. The J gene is TRBJ1-1, the V gene TRBV6-4; D unresolved. The CDR3 loop spans 14 amino acids. V was pared by 4 bases and J by 1 base, with 10 bases between. The germline gives CDR1 MRHNA, CDR2 SNTAGT. The CDR3 DNA sequence: TGTGCCAGCAGTGGCCACCTGAGGAACACTGAAGCTTTCTTT. Protein product: CASSGHLRNTEAFF.

This clone appeared a single time. The chain uses TRBV7-8 and TRBJ2-1; no firm D call. Trimming removed 5 bases from V and 4 bases from J, with 6 bases in between. The CDR3 spans 12 residues. The germline CDR1 and CDR2 sequences are SGHVS and FQNEAQ. The chain's CDR3 is CASSGRYNEQFF. CDR3 sequence (DNA): TGTGCCAGCAGCGGCCGTTACAATGAGCAGTTCTTC.

This clone was detected ten times or more. V is TRBV24-1 and J is TRBJ2-2; a possible D gene is TRBD1 (5 bases). V was clipped by 6 bases and J by 0 bases, with 10 bases between them. Germline lookup yields CDR1 KGHDR and CDR2 SFDVKD. The CDR3 totals 15 residues. The chain's CDR3 is CATSSGWANTGELFF. CDR3 bases: TGTGCCACCAGTTCAGGGTGGGCGAACACCGGGGAGCTGTTTTTT.

CDR3 nucleotide sequence: TGTGCCAGCAGGGACAGCACCTACGAGCAGTACTTC. Translated: CASRDSTYEQYF. The gene calls are TRBV27 and TRBJ2-7; perhaps TRBD1 as D (6 bases). This CDR3 contains 12 residues. Trimming removed 6 bases at V and 2 bases at J, with 8 bases between. From germline, CDR1 is MNHEY and CDR2 SMNVEV (reference sequence).

The rearrangement uses TRBV18 and TRBJ2-1; TRBD1 aligns across 7 bases. The CDR3 runs to 15 residues. The V gene end was trimmed by 2 bases and the J gene end by 4 bases; junction bases not matched to a gene: 5. Germline V CDR1 and CDR2: KGHSH, LQKENI. In nucleotides, the CDR3 is TGTGCCAGCTCACCATATGAGACAGGGTACAATGAGCAGTTCTTC. The encoded protein is CASSPYETGYNEQFF.

The V gene is TRBV27, the J gene TRBJ2-2; 8 bases map to TRBD2. V trimming: 2 bases; J trimming: 4 bases; junction bases outside the gene matches: 3. There are 15 residues in the CDR3. Germline V gene data show CDR1 as MNHEY and CDR2 as SMNVEV (reference sequence). DNA of the CDR3: TGTGCCAGCAGTTTAGAGCTAGCGGGCACCGGGGAGCTGTTTTTT. This translates into CASSLELAGTGELFF.

CDR3 sequence reads: CASSVAPAEQETQYF. The CDR3, as DNA: TGTGCCAGCAGCGTAGCCCCGGCGGAACAAGAGACCCAGTACTTC. This chain uses TRBV9 with TRBJ2-5; D is undetermined. Deletions cut 0 bases from V and 2 bases from J, with 11 bases between. In germline, CDR1 is SGDLS, CDR2 YYNGEE. This CDR3 has 15 amino acids.

This clone came up a few times. The chain is built from TRBV12-3 or TRBV12-4 and TRBJ2-2; a weak D match, TRBD2 (5 bases). This CDR3 has 13 residues. Trimming removed 5 bases from V and 8 bases from J, with 12 bases in between. The CDR3 sequence is CASSPGRSGELFF. CDR3 in DNA: TGTGCCAGCAGTCCGGGAAGATCGGGGGAGCTGTTTTTT.

The chain is built from TRBV11-3 and TRBJ2-1; 11 bases are shared with TRBD2. Per the germline V gene, CDR1 is SGHNT and CDR2 is YENEEA. The CDR3 totals 17 residues. The junction had 16 bases not matched to a gene; V was cut back by 5 bases and J by 10 bases. The CDR3 bases are TGTGCCAGCAGCAACCGAATCGGGACTAGCGGCCTGGGGGAGCAGTTCTTC. Translated: CASSNRIGTSGLGEQFF.

DNA of the CDR3: TGTGCCAGCTCACCACCGGAACACCCACCAGGATACCAAGAGACCCAGTACTTC. Amino acids: CASSPPEHPPGYQETQYF. The chain is built from TRBV18 and TRBJ2-5; D remains ambiguous. The germline V and J ends were trimmed by 0 bases and 0 bases, with 17 bases remaining between them. In germline, CDR1 is KGHSH, CDR2 LQKENI. This CDR3 comprises 18 residues.

The chain carries TRBV24-1 and TRBJ1-2; possibly TRBD1 for D (5 bases). Germline V CDR1 and CDR2: KGHDR, SFDVKD. The V end lost 4 bases, the J end lost 6 bases, and 17 bases lay between the germline ends. The CDR3 extends over 15 amino acids. The chain's CDR3 is CATSDPGRGGDGYTF. The CDR3 DNA reads as TGTGCCACCAGTGACCCGGGCCGGGGGGGTGATGGCTACACCTTC.

The rearrangement links TRBV3-1 (or the pseudogene TRBV3-2) to TRBJ2-7, with D possibly TRBD1 on 5 matching bases. Trimming removed 3 bases from V and 1 base from J, with 13 bases in between. The CDR3 has 15 residues. Germline CDR1 LGHDT, CDR2 YNNKEL (reference sequence). CDR3 in amino acids: CASSQGRQPSYEQYF. For the CDR3, the DNA is TGTGCCAGCAGCCAGGGAAGACAGCCATCCTACGAGCAGTACTTC.

This chain uses TRBV7-2 with TRBJ2-1, with TRBD2 identical over 8 bases. Germline V lookup: CDR1 SGHTA, CDR2 FQGNSA. The CDR3 contains 15 residues. The V gene end was trimmed by 0 bases and the J gene end by 6 bases; junction bases not matched to a gene: 4. The CDR3 reads CASSLAAGGGNEQFF. For the CDR3, the DNA is TGTGCCAGCAGCTTAGCGGCGGGAGGTGGCAATGAGCAGTTCTTC.

The chain joins TRBV15 to TRBJ1-1; no firm D call. This CDR3 comprises 12 residues. Trimming cost V 0 bases and J 8 bases, with 7 bases left between them. Germline V gene lookup returns CDR1 LNHNV and CDR2 YYDKDF (reference sequence). The CDR3 DNA follows: TGTGCCACCAGCAGAGATCAACAGGAAGCTTTCTTT. Translated, it gives CATSRDQQEAFF.

The rearrangement joins TRBV7-2 to TRBJ2-1, with a weak D call TRBD2 (6 bases). The V end lost 5 bases, the J end lost 7 bases, and 15 bases lay between the germline ends. Germline assignment: CDR1 SGHTA and CDR2 FQGNSA. The CDR3 is 14 residues long. CDR3 residues: CASSPITGRNEQFF. DNA of the CDR3: TGTGCCAGCAGCCCAATAACCGGGAGAAATGAGCAGTTCTTC.

The V gene is TRBV4-2, the J gene TRBJ2-2; tentatively, D is TRBD2 (6 bases). Germline CDR1 reads LGHNA; CDR2 reads YNFKEQ. CDR3 length equals 16 residues. Trimming removed 4 bases at V and 7 bases at J, with 19 bases between. CDR3 in DNA: TGTGCCAGCAGCCCCCAAGCTGGGGGGACGGACGGGGAGCTGTTTTTT. Protein: CASSPQAGGTDGELFF.

The CDR3 DNA sequence: TGCGCCAGCAGCCAAGTAGGGCTAGCAATTCGAGATACGCAGTATTTT. This translates into CASSQVGLAIRDTQYF. V usage is TRBV4-1 and J usage is TRBJ2-3; possibly TRBD2 for D (5 bases). The length of the CDR3 is 16 residues. V was clipped by 1 base and J by 5 bases, with 16 bases between them. In germline, CDR1 is MGHRA, CDR2 YSYEKL.

This clone has just one count. The CDR3 sequence: CSVGIGQGTEAFF. The CDR3 bases are TGCAGCGTGGGAATCGGACAGGGCACTGAAGCTTTCTTT. This chain connects TRBV29-1 to TRBJ1-1; TRBD1 matches 8 bases. The trim removed 6 bases at V and 4 bases at J, leaving 7 bases unmatched. The CDR3 is made up of 13 amino acids. Per the germline V gene, CDR1 is SQVTM and CDR2 is ANQGSEA.

This clone is a singleton in its sample. The genes are TRBV7-2 and TRBJ2-7; TRBD2 agrees at 8 bases. Trimming took 3 bases from V and 8 from J; bases not matched to a gene: 12. CDR1 is SGHTA, CDR2 FQGNSA, per germline. The CDR3 sequence is 15 residues long. The CDR3 spells CASSFAGTSMGKQYF. DNA of the CDR3: TGTGCCAGCAGCTTTGCCGGGACTAGTATGGGGAAGCAGTACTTC.

The rearrangement joins TRBV13 to TRBJ1-2; 8 positions match TRBD1. Germline V CDR1 and CDR2: PRHDT, FYEKMQ (reference sequence). J lost 3 bases, V lost 8 bases, and 5 bases had no gene match. This CDR3 comprises 13 residues. CDR3 nucleotides: TGTGCCAGCGACGGACAGGGAGACTATGGCTACACCTTC. Its translation is CASDGQGDYGYTF.

This clone was observed many times. This sequence joins TRBV7-3 and TRBJ2-4; weak D call: TRBD2 (7 bases). V gave up 4 bases and J gave up 8 bases, with 24 bases separating them. CDR1 SGHTA and CDR2 FQGTGA come from the germline V gene. The CDR3 totals 17 residues. This CDR3 reads CASSWGYGEGPGDIQYF. CDR3 bases: TGTGCCAGCAGCTGGGGGTATGGGGAGGGCCCAGGGGACATTCAGTACTTC.

V usage is TRBV15 and J usage is TRBJ2-6, with a possible D match to TRBD1 (6 bases). Germline V gene sequence: CDR1 LNHNV, CDR2 YYDKDF (reference sequence). The V end lost 7 bases, the J end lost 0 bases, and 16 bases lay between the germline ends. The CDR3 has 17 residues. The CDR3 region is CATTHGGAFSGANVLTF. CDR3 coding DNA: TGTGCCACCACCCATGGGGGCGCCTTCTCTGGGGCCAACGTCCTGACTTTC.

The rearrangement uses TRBV5-4 and TRBJ1-2; the D is unclear. Looked up from germline, CDR1 is SGHNT and CDR2 is YYREEE (reference sequence). Trimming pared 4 bases from V and 8 bases from J, leaving 15 bases between. This CDR3 has 13 residues. Written as DNA, the CDR3 is TGTGCCAGCAGCCACACGCGGTACGGGGGCTACACCTTC. This gives the protein CASSHTRYGGYTF.

The V and J genes are TRBV7-3 and TRBJ1-2; TRBD1 is a possible D gene (5 bases). Germline V gene data show CDR1 as SGHTA and CDR2 as FQGTGA. V shed 0 bases and J shed 8 bases, with 10 bases lying between them. The CDR3 has 13 residues. This CDR3 reads CASSLTGGEGYTF. The CDR3 nucleotides are TGTGCCAGCAGCTTAACGGGAGGGGAAGGCTACACCTTC.

This clone was observed a handful of times. This chain joins TRBV20-1 and TRBJ1-5, with D hard to call. The CDR3 sequence is 13 residues long. Between the trimmed V and J ends, which lost 4 bases and 7 bases, there was a span of 14 bases. Germline V gene data show CDR1 as DFQATT and CDR2 as SNEGSKA (reference sequence). Written as DNA, the CDR3 is TGCAGTGCTATTGACGGGTCGCCCCAGCCCCAGCATTTT. It translates to CSAIDGSPQPQHF.

The V and J genes are TRBV9 and TRBJ2-7, with a possible D match to TRBD1 (6 bases). The V end was cut by 4 bases, the J end by 2 bases, with 13 bases between. The length of the CDR3 is 14 residues. Germline lookup yields CDR1 SGDLS and CDR2 YYNGEE. This CDR3 reads CASSLDSLPYEQYF. CDR3 nucleotides: TGTGCCAGCAGCTTGGACAGCCTACCCTACGAGCAGTACTTC. Full variable domain (rest looked up from reference TRBV9 and TRBJ2-7): DSGVTQTPKHLITATGQRVTLRCSPRSGDLSVYWYQQSLDQGLQFLIQYYNGEERAKGNILERFSAQQFPDLHSELNLSSLELGDSALYFCASSLDSLPYEQYFGPGTRLTVT.